The 29 T cell receptor beta chains given below trace back to one sample, sequenced in a study of T cell repertoires in cytomegalovirus infection. TCRdb ran MiXCR on the reads and lists one entry per CDR3 protein. The top ten clones hold roughly 14% of a sample with approximately 310,000 distinct CDR3 sequences, roughly 25% of them seen once. The antigens these receptors bind are not known. The specimen was cultured PBMCs, collected from culture after CMV antigen stimulation. The receptors stem from a human donor in good health (CMV status not recorded). Some clones in this sample may be carry-over from other donors' samples.

This clonotype was seen a handful of times. The V and J genes are TRBV19 and TRBJ1-2; 7 bases are shared with TRBD1. Germline CDR1 reads LNHDA; CDR2 reads SQIVND (reference sequence). V lost 2 bases and J lost 0; bases outside the gene matches: 6. This CDR3 spans 16 amino acids. The CDR3 reads CASSIPLTGTNYGYTF. The CDR3 nucleotides are TGTGCCAGTAGTATACCTTTGACAGGGACTAACTATGGCTACACCTTC.

This clonotype came up many times. This chain uses TRBV12-3 or TRBV12-4 with TRBJ2-6; 12 bases agree with TRBD1. V shed 5 bases and J 1 base; nucleotides not matched to a gene: 3. This CDR3 has 17 residues. CDR3 protein: CASSPGQGASGANVLTF. CDR3 nucleotides: TGTGCCAGCAGTCCGGGACAGGGGGCATCTGGGGCCAACGTCCTGACTTTC.

The sample holds many counts of this clonotype. This sequence joins TRBV20-1 and TRBJ2-7, with TRBD2 identical over 11 bases. The CDR3 has 13 amino acids. CDR1 is DFQATT, CDR2 SNEGSKA, per germline (reference sequence). V was pared by 6 bases and J by 6 bases, with 7 bases of the junction left unmatched. The CDR3 DNA reads TGCAGTGCCGTACTAGCGGGAGACGGCGAGCAGTACTTC. Translation gives CSAVLAGDGEQYF.

This rearrangement joins TRBV19 to TRBJ2-1; 9 nucleotides line up with TRBD2. Germline lookup yields CDR1 LNHDA and CDR2 SQIVND (reference sequence). Trimming at V came to 4 bases and at J to 4 bases, leaving 5 bases not matched to a gene. CDR3 length: 15 residues. CDR3 protein: CASSRLAEVYNEQFF. The CDR3 nucleotides are TGTGCCAGTAGTAGACTAGCGGAAGTATACAATGAGCAGTTCTTC.

This chain connects TRBV7-9 to TRBJ2-7; D gene unclear. Germline assignment: CDR1 SEHNR and CDR2 FQNEAQ (reference sequence). The length of the CDR3 is 10 residues. Trimming took 8 bases from V and 0 from J, leaving 2 bases between them. CDR3 coding DNA: TGTGCCAGCGGCTCCTACGAGCAGTACTTC. Protein: CASGSYEQYF.

V usage is TRBV19 and J usage is TRBJ1-4; no clear D. CDR1 and CDR2 from the germline V gene are LNHDA and SQIVND (reference sequence). Trimming took 5 bases from V and 3 from J, leaving 10 bases between them. The CDR3 extends over 14 amino acids. The CDR3 DNA follows: TGTGCCAGTAGTGGCGGGGTAGCTAATGAAAAACTGTTTTTT. Translation gives CASSGGVANEKLFF.

This chain links TRBV2 with TRBJ2-1, with 10 bases lining up with TRBD2. The CDR3 is 14 amino acids. Unmatched junction bases numbered 7, after V lost 8 bases and J lost 6 bases. Per the germline V gene, CDR1 is SNHLY and CDR2 is FYNNEI. The CDR3 nucleotides read TGTGCCAGCGTTGGGAGCGGGAGGGTCAATGAGCAGTTCTTC. Translated, it gives CASVGSGRVNEQFF.

V and J are TRBV9 and TRBJ2-3; the D is unclear. This CDR3 region has 15 residues. V was shortened by 1 base and J by 1 base, with 10 bases between the two germline ends. Germline CDR1 reads SGDLS; CDR2 reads YYNGEE. The CDR3 loop reads CASSVLTDGTDTQYF. The CDR3, as DNA: TGTGCCAGCAGCGTATTGACGGACGGCACAGATACGCAGTATTTT.

This clonotype showed up just a few times. The gene calls are TRBV19 and TRBJ2-3, with D perhaps matching TRBD2 (5 bases). Trimming removed 3 bases at V and 0 bases at J, with 10 bases between. Germline CDR1 LNHDA, CDR2 SQIVND (reference sequence). The CDR3 covers 15 residues. Written as DNA, the CDR3 is TGTGCCAGTAGTATGGTGGGCGGGAGCACAGATACGCAGTATTTT. Amino acid sequence: CASSMVGGSTDTQYF.

This clonotype was seen ten or more times. This chain links TRBV7-2 with TRBJ2-2; TRBD2 might be the D (6 bases). The CDR3 length is 16 residues. V was pared by 6 bases and J by 7 bases, with 21 bases between. Germline-derived CDR1 and CDR2 are SGHTA and FQGNSA. CDR3 sequence: CASRQDGSGQSGELFF. CDR3 DNA: TGTGCCAGCAGACAAGACGGTAGCGGTCAAAGCGGGGAGCTGTTTTTT.

This clonotype has only a few counts. This chain's CDR3 is CASSLGGGRAGEQFF. The CDR3 bases are TGTGCCAGCAGCTTAGGGGGCGGGAGGGCTGGTGAGCAGTTCTTC. V is TRBV7-3 and J is TRBJ2-1, with 9 bases matching TRBD2. This CDR3 contains 15 residues. V gave up 2 bases and J gave up 9 bases; unmatched junction bases: 8. CDR1 is SGHTA and CDR2 is FQGTGA in the germline V gene.

The genes are TRBV20-1 and TRBJ2-1; 14 nucleotides match TRBD2. Germline CDR1 is DFQATT and CDR2 is SNEGSKA (reference sequence). Trimming cost V 5 bases and J 3 bases; bases outside gene matches: 3. The CDR3 sequence is 15 residues long. CDR3 region: CSALGLAGVYNEQFF. The CDR3 DNA sequence: TGCAGTGCTTTGGGACTAGCGGGAGTCTACAATGAGCAGTTCTTC.

This clonotype was found many times. The chain has TRBV20-1 and TRBJ2-3, with TRBD2 matching over 9 bases. V trimming: 5 bases; J trimming: 5 bases; junction bases outside the gene matches: 5. There are 13 residues in the CDR3. CDR1 is DFQATT, CDR2 SNEGSKA, per germline (reference sequence). CDR3 sequence (DNA): TGCAGTGCTGTCGTAGCGGGAGAAGATACGCAGTATTTT. This encodes CSAVVAGEDTQYF.

This clonotype was counted only a few times. The chain employs TRBV24-1 and TRBJ2-3, with TRBD1 matching over 10 bases. Germline V gives CDR1 KGHDR, CDR2 SFDVKD. The CDR3 runs to 13 residues. Germline trimming cut 5 bases from V and 6 bases from J; bases unmatched to any gene: 1. This CDR3 reads CATSGDRGDTQYF. As DNA, the CDR3 is TGTGCCACCAGTGGGGACAGGGGTGATACGCAGTATTTT.

The chain carries TRBV19 and TRBJ2-1, with 7 bases aligning to TRBD2. Germline CDR1 LNHDA, CDR2 SQIVND (reference sequence). V dropped 5 bases and J dropped 3; count of bases not matched to a gene: 10. The CDR3 spans 16 residues. CDR3 amino acids: CASSASYSGGYNEQFF. The DNA for the CDR3 is TGTGCCAGTAGTGCTTCGTATTCGGGGGGCTACAATGAGCAGTTCTTC.

This clonotype was recorded at least ten times. The rearrangement joins TRBV4-1 to TRBJ2-1; D is perhaps TRBD2 (5 bases). The V end was cut by 4 bases, the J end by 8 bases, with 15 bases between. Germline lookup yields CDR1 MGHRA and CDR2 YSYEKL. The CDR3 covers 14 residues. The CDR3 DNA sequence: TGCGCCAGCAGCCGAGAGGACGGGCGGGATGAGCAGTTCTTC. It encodes CASSREDGRDEQFF.

The gene calls are TRBV4-1 and TRBJ2-7, with D possibly matching TRBD2 (6 bases). The CDR3 spans 15 residues. Germline V CDR1 and CDR2: MGHRA, YSYEKL. Trimming left V 4 bases short and J 5 bases short, with 18 bases between. The CDR3 loop is CASSPVGREVDEQYF. The DNA for the CDR3 is TGCGCCAGCAGCCCGGTAGGGCGGGAAGTCGACGAGCAGTACTTC.

This clonotype was seen many times. The J gene is TRBJ2-1, the V gene TRBV7-2; D assignment may be TRBD1 or TRBD2 (5 bases each). This CDR3 is 11 amino acids long. Per the germline V gene, CDR1 is SGHTA and CDR2 is FQGNSA. The V end was cut by 8 bases, the J end by 9 bases, with 11 bases between. The CDR3 DNA reads as TGTGCCAGCGGGGGAATGGGTGAGCAGTTCTTC. This codes for CASGGMGEQFF.

This clonotype has a handful of counts. The V and J genes are TRBV29-1 and TRBJ2-7, with TRBD2 identical over 10 bases. The V gene's germline CDR1 is SQVTM and CDR2 ANQGSEA. The CDR3 is made up of 13 amino acids. Unmatched junction bases numbered 8, after V lost 8 bases and J lost 4 bases. DNA for the CDR3: TGCAGCTACCTAGCGGGAGCGGGGTACGAGCAGTACTTC. Its translation: CSYLAGAGYEQYF.

This clonotype has a handful of counts. This sequence joins TRBV18 and TRBJ2-3; D is unresolved. The germline gives CDR1 KGHSH, CDR2 LQKENI. This CDR3 region has 13 residues. V was pared by 0 bases and J by 7 bases, with 8 bases between. The CDR3 sequence is CASSPPSANTQYF. The CDR3 bases are TGTGCCAGCTCACCACCATCGGCAAATACGCAGTATTTT.

This clonotype showed up just a few times. This chain connects TRBV7-2 to TRBJ2-4; 7 bases are shared with TRBD2. V lost 4 bases, J lost 3 bases, and 6 bases stayed unmatched. This CDR3 contains 15 residues. In germline, CDR1 is SGHTA, CDR2 FQGNSA. This CDR3 reads CASSSGTNSKNIQYF. In nucleotides, the CDR3 is TGTGCCAGCAGCTCCGGGACTAACAGCAAAAACATTCAGTACTTC.

J is TRBJ2-1 and V is TRBV4-3; the match to TRBD1 covers 7 bases. This CDR3 has 17 amino acids. J gave up 6 bases and V 2 bases, and 13 bases lay outside the gene matches. CDR1 is LGHNA and CDR2 is YSLEER in the germline V gene. CDR3: CASSQRPSGGSPNEQFF. CDR3 bases: TGCGCCAGCAGCCAAAGGCCCTCAGGGGGAAGCCCCAATGAGCAGTTCTTC.

Of note for this clonotype: The missing conserved phenylalanine or tryptophan at the end of this CDR3 makes a read error likely. This chain connects TRBV29-1 to TRBJ2-7; 8 bases line up with TRBD1. This CDR3 contains 15 residues. Germline trimming cut 6 bases from V and 0 bases from J; bases unmatched to any gene: 10. Per germline, CDR1 SQVTM and CDR2 ANQGSEA. CDR3 in amino acids: CSVQGQGLSSYEQYY. CDR3 bases: TGCAGCGTCCAAGGACAGGGTTTAAGCTCCTACGAGCAGTACTAC.

J is TRBJ2-3 and V is TRBV4-2, with 15 bases fitting TRBD2. This CDR3 is built from 18 residues. J lost 3 bases, V lost 4 bases, and 8 bases had no gene match. CDR1 is LGHNA and CDR2 is YNFKEQ in the germline V gene. CDR3 sequence (DNA): TGTGCCAGCAGCCCCCTCTCCGGGACTAGCGGGAGGACAGATACGCAGTATTTT. It translates to CASSPLSGTSGRTDTQYF.

The sample holds a few counts of this clonotype. This chain joins TRBV7-2 and TRBJ2-2; possibly TRBD1 for D (5 bases). V lost 1 base to trimming and J lost 6 bases, with 9 bases between them. The length of the CDR3 is 14 residues. Germline-derived CDR1 and CDR2 are SGHTA and FQGNSA. In nucleotides, the CDR3 is TGTGCCAGCAGCTTAGAACAGGTGGCCGGGGAGCTGTTTTTT. Residues: CASSLEQVAGELFF.

The V call is TRBV12-3 or TRBV12-4, the J call TRBJ2-3, with TRBD2 matching 10 bases. Trimming removed 4 bases from V and 1 base from J; junction bases left unmatched: 8. The CDR3 covers 17 residues. The CDR3 DNA sequence: TGTGCCAGCAGTTCCAACCCACTAGCGGGGCGCACAGATACGCAGTATTTT. The encoded protein is CASSSNPLAGRTDTQYF.

This clonotype was seen many times. The chain carries TRBV12-3 or TRBV12-4 and TRBJ2-1, with a tentative D call TRBD1 (7 bases). V dropped 6 bases and J dropped 6 bases, with 9 bases sitting between them. This CDR3 has 12 amino acids. Here the CDR3 reads CASRQGGNEQFF. Here the CDR3 DNA reads TGTGCCAGCAGGCAGGGGGGCAATGAGCAGTTCTTC.

This clonotype was found once. The gene calls are TRBV10-3 and TRBJ2-1, with 7 nucleotides matching TRBD2. Looked up from germline, CDR1 is ENHRY and CDR2 is SYGVKD. With 6 bases clipped from V and 6 bases from J, the junction kept 5 bases outside the gene matches. This CDR3 region has 13 residues. CDR3 loop: CAIRGLVANEQFF. DNA of the CDR3: TGTGCCATCAGAGGACTAGTAGCCAATGAGCAGTTCTTC.

J is TRBJ2-3 and V is TRBV7-9; TRBD2 agrees at 9 bases. The CDR3 totals 14 residues. CDR1 SEHNR and CDR2 FQNEAQ come from the germline V gene (reference sequence). The CDR3 nucleotides read TGTGCAGTAATCCGGGTAGCGGGAGAAGATACGCAGTATTTT. Its translation: CAVIRVAGEDTQYF.